The 32 T cell receptor beta chains below all came from one sample that was sequenced in a study of blood T cells in healthy people across ages (dated by TCRdb to between 2014 and 2017). Receptor libraries were prepared by 5' RACE. Reads for this sample came from an Illumina HiSeq 2500. The second PCR ran for roughly 7 to 11 cycles and used a J-beta primer mix along with a sample-barcoded 5' primer. The public sequencing data were trimmed at Q25 with fastp and processed into clonotypes with MiXCR by TCRdb, which kept only in-frame beta chains. Records with the same CDR3 protein are collapsed into one entry carrying the most frequent genes and DNA. Within this sample are more than 550,000 distinct CDR3 sequences, with approximately 22% of them counted one time only. The ten largest clones capture about 22% of the sample. Sequences were obtained from blood. The receptors stem from a man between 70 and 80 years old in good health.

This clonotype was counted between two and nine times. The chain recombines TRBV12-3 or TRBV12-4 with TRBJ2-7, with D possibly TRBD2 on 5 matching bases. The end of the DNA aligns better with TRBJ2-1, so the J call may be wrong. This CDR3 comprises 15 residues. In DNA form, the CDR3 reads TGTGCCAGCAGTTCGCCGGGATCGTTCGGGAATGAGCAGTTCTTC. Amino acids: CASSSPGSFGNEQFF.

This chain connects TRBV3-1 to TRBJ1-1; tentatively, D is TRBD1 (5 bases). CDR3 size: 14 residues. Per germline, CDR1 LGHDT and CDR2 YNNKEL (reference sequence). V was trimmed by 3 bases and J by 7 bases, leaving 15 bases between them. The CDR3 sequence is CASSQVAGAGEAFF. CDR3 nucleotide sequence: TGTGCCAGCAGCCAGGTGGCCGGGGCGGGTGAAGCTTTCTTT.

This clonotype came up a few times. The chain is built from TRBV12-3 or TRBV12-4 and TRBJ1-4; D ambiguous. Trimming stripped 3 bases from V and 8 bases from J, with 13 bases between. The CDR3 runs 14 residues. DNA for the CDR3: TGTGCCAGCAGTTTTCTCGGGGTGGCAGAAAAACTGTTTTTT. As protein: CASSFLGVAEKLFF.

The CDR3 bases are TGTGCCAGCAGGGACGGGGCTGAAGCTTTCTTT. Amino acids: CASRDGAEAFF. This chain links TRBV6-2 or TRBV6-3 with TRBJ1-1; D is unresolved. The CDR3 consists of 11 residues. Trimming pared 6 bases from V and 6 bases from J, leaving 8 bases between. Germline assignment: CDR1 MNHEY and CDR2 SVGEGT.

The rearrangement joins TRBV10-3 to TRBJ2-3; D is undetermined. CDR1 is ENHRY, CDR2 SYGVKD, per germline. The length of the CDR3 is 14 residues. The ends were cut back, 7 bases at V and 2 bases at J, with 13 bases in the middle. The CDR3 is CAIKNDTYTDTQYF. CDR3 coding DNA: TGTGCCATCAAAAATGACACCTACACAGATACGCAGTATTTT.

This clonotype was counted a few times. V and J are TRBV7-8 and TRBJ2-7; TRBD1 matches at 7 bases. This CDR3 spans 15 amino acids. With V trimmed by 0 bases and J by 3 bases, 5 bases remained unmatched. Germline CDR1 is SGHVS and CDR2 is FQNEAQ. CDR3 sequence reads: CASSLASTGLYEQYF. Here the CDR3 DNA reads TGTGCCAGCAGCTTAGCTTCGACAGGGCTCTACGAGCAGTACTTC.

This clonotype turned up a few times. CDR3 nucleotides: TGTGCCAGCAGCTGGCCTGTGGACTACCCATCCCCTTATCGGGAGCAGTACTTC. It encodes CASSWPVDYPSPYREQYF. This chain uses TRBV11-2 with TRBJ2-7; a possible D gene is TRBD2 (6 bases). The CDR3 is made up of 18 amino acids. V was clipped by 4 bases and J by 7 bases, with 29 bases between them. From germline, CDR1 is SGHAT and CDR2 FQNNGV.

V and J are TRBV9 and TRBJ1-2; a weak D match, TRBD1 (6 bases). The CDR3 length is 15 residues. With 0 bases removed from V and 9 bases from J, the gap between germline ends came to 18 bases. Germline V gene data show CDR1 as SGDLS and CDR2 as YYNGEE. The CDR3 coding sequence is TGTGCCAGCAGCGTAGGGACCGGGGGCGGCCCCAGCTACACCTTC. It encodes CASSVGTGGGPSYTF.

This chain joins TRBV7-2 and TRBJ2-7, with 9 bases identical to TRBD1. V was pared by 3 bases and J by 2 bases, with 8 bases of the junction left unmatched. Per germline, CDR1 SGHTA and CDR2 FQGNSA. The CDR3 contains 16 residues. CDR3: CASSFRPDRGTYEQYF. The CDR3 bases are TGTGCCAGCAGCTTCCGACCGGACAGGGGCACCTACGAGCAGTACTTC.

This clonotype was observed a few times. V is TRBV20-1 and J is TRBJ2-3, with 11 bases matching TRBD1. The CDR3 has 14 amino acids. With 5 bases clipped from V and 1 base from J, the junction kept 2 bases outside the gene matches. The V gene's germline CDR1 is DFQATT and CDR2 SNEGSKA (reference sequence). CDR3 in amino acids: CSASDRGRTDTQYF. The CDR3 region has the DNA TGCAGTGCTTCGGACAGGGGGCGCACAGATACGCAGTATTTT.

This clonotype showed up just a few times. This chain connects TRBV9 to TRBJ2-3; D gene ambiguous. CDR1 is SGDLS and CDR2 is YYNGEE in the germline V gene. CDR3 length equals 13 residues. Deletions cut 0 bases from V and 1 base from J, with 3 bases between. CDR3 region: CASSVAGTDTQYF. Written as DNA, the CDR3 is TGTGCCAGCAGCGTAGCTGGCACAGATACGCAGTATTTT.

The gene calls are TRBV7-9 and TRBJ1-2, with 9 bases fitting TRBD1. There are 14 residues in the CDR3. Germline CDR1 SEHNR, CDR2 FQNEAQ (reference sequence). V shed 5 bases and J 8 bases; nucleotides not matched to a gene: 9. In DNA, the CDR3 is TGTGCCAGCAGCAAACCGGGACAGGGTTACGGCTACACCTTC. This codes for CASSKPGQGYGYTF. Drawing the rest from reference TRBV7-9 and TRBJ1-2, the complete variable domain is DTGVSQNPRHKITKRGQNVTFRCDPISEHNRLYWYRQTLGQGPEFLTYFQNEAQLEKSRLLSDRFSAERPKGSFSTLEIQRTEQGDSAMYLCASSKPGQGYGYTFGSGTRLTVV.

V is TRBV20-1 and J is TRBJ1-4; TRBD1 matches 7 bases. CDR3 length: 15 amino acids. J was trimmed by 8 bases and V by 1 base; bases with no gene match: 10. The germline V gene has CDR1 DFQATT and CDR2 SNEGSKA (reference sequence). The chain's CDR3 is CSARVPTGHGEKLFF. In DNA, the CDR3 is TGCAGTGCTAGAGTCCCGACAGGGCACGGCGAAAAACTGTTTTTT.

The table lists this clonotype with a few counts. V and J are TRBV5-1 and TRBJ2-1, with 12 bases aligning to TRBD2. V gave up 0 bases and J gave up 6 bases; unmatched junction bases: 4. The CDR3 spans 16 residues. CDR1 is SGHRS, CDR2 YFSETQ, per germline. The DNA of the CDR3 is TGCGCCAGCAGCTTGGTGGTGGGACTAGCGGGCAATGAGCAGTTCTTC. Translating it yields CASSLVVGLAGNEQFF.

The CDR3: CAFSLASGGNNEQFF. In DNA, the CDR3 is TGTGCCTTCAGCTTAGCTAGCGGGGGAAACAATGAGCAGTTCTTC. The chain couples TRBV11-2 to TRBJ2-1; 10 bases match TRBD2. There are 15 residues in the CDR3. V lost 11 bases to trimming and J lost 5 bases; unmatched junction nucleotides: 12. The germline gives CDR1 SGHAT, CDR2 FQNNGV.

This chain uses TRBV18 with TRBJ2-1, with D possibly TRBD2 on 5 matching bases. V shed 3 bases and J shed 8 bases, with 14 bases lying between them. The germline V gene has CDR1 KGHSH and CDR2 LQKENI. CDR3 size: 14 residues. Written as DNA, the CDR3 is TGTGCCAGCTCACCGGCGTTCTTGGACTATGAGCAGTTCTTC. It encodes CASSPAFLDYEQFF.

This clonotype was found a few times. This chain uses TRBV12-3 or TRBV12-4 with TRBJ2-3; D remains unclear. Trimming took 3 bases from V and 2 from J, leaving 9 bases between them. The CDR3 length is 14 residues. CDR3 protein: CASSFNTHTDTQYF. The CDR3 coding sequence is TGTGCCAGCAGTTTTAATACCCACACAGATACGCAGTATTTT.

The rearrangement joins TRBV12-3 or TRBV12-4 to TRBJ2-1, with D tentatively TRBD1 (6 bases). Trimming cost V 8 bases and J 6 bases, with 17 bases left between them. The CDR3 is 14 amino acids. The CDR3 region is CASVWTVPSNEQFF. CDR3 in DNA: TGTGCCAGCGTTTGGACAGTCCCTTCCAATGAGCAGTTCTTC.

This clonotype was counted ten times or more. The genes are TRBV12-3 or TRBV12-4 and TRBJ1-1; D may be TRBD1 (5 bases). V was clipped by 7 bases and J by 8 bases, with 20 bases between them. The CDR3 covers 14 residues. The CDR3 nucleotides are TGTGCCAGCACCCGCCGGGGCGTCGCAAGGGAAGCTTTCTTT. It encodes CASTRRGVAREAFF.

The V gene is TRBV10-3, the J gene TRBJ1-1, with 7 bases aligning to TRBD1. This CDR3 comprises 12 residues. Germline trimming cut 6 bases from V and 4 bases from J; bases unmatched to any gene: 2. The germline V gene encodes CDR1 ENHRY and CDR2 SYGVKD. CDR3 protein: CAISQGGTEAFF. The CDR3 nucleotides are TGTGCCATCAGCCAGGGGGGCACTGAAGCTTTCTTT.

This clonotype was detected a few times. V and J are TRBV19 and TRBJ1-2, with 9 bases aligning to TRBD1. The CDR3 extends over 14 amino acids. The ends lost 10 bases at V and 8 bases at J; junction bases unmatched: 14. Germline loops: CDR1 LNHDA, CDR2 SQIVND (reference sequence). The CDR3 loop is CATTFGQGIRGYTF. Here the CDR3 DNA reads TGTGCCACCACCTTTGGACAGGGGATTCGGGGCTACACCTTC.

In its sample, this clonotype was seen a few times. The chain links TRBV29-1 to TRBJ2-7; maybe TRBD2 (5 bases). The CDR3 is 13 residues long. Trimming stripped 3 bases from V and 0 bases from J, with 9 bases between. CDR1 is SQVTM and CDR2 is ANQGSEA in the germline V gene. Written as DNA, the CDR3 is TGCAGCGTTGATCCTGGGAGCTCCTACGAGCAGTACTTC. Its protein is CSVDPGSSYEQYF.

This clonotype was seen a handful of times. V is TRBV20-1 and J is TRBJ2-7; tentative D call: TRBD2 (7 bases). The better agreement between TRBJ2-5 and the DNA end casts doubt on the J call. Germline V gene lookup returns CDR1 DFQATT and CDR2 SNEGSKA (reference sequence). The CDR3 consists of 15 residues. The CDR3 DNA reads TGCAGTGCTCCACGGGGCGGGGGCAATCAAGAGACCCAGTACTTC. Encoded protein: CSAPRGGGNQETQYF.

The chain combines TRBV15 with TRBJ1-4; TRBD1 is a possible D gene (5 bases). The CDR3 loop spans 16 amino acids. The V end was cut by 0 bases, the J end by 3 bases, with 11 bases between. The germline gives CDR1 LNHNV, CDR2 YYDKDF (reference sequence). For the CDR3, the DNA is TGTGCCACCAGCAGAGATCCACCGGGGGCTAATGAAAAACTGTTTTTT. This codes for CATSRDPPGANEKLFF.

V and J are TRBV20-1 and TRBJ2-7, with 7 nucleotides matching TRBD1. Losses at the gene ends were 4 bases for V and 5 bases for J; bases not matched to a gene: 8. This CDR3 comprises 13 residues. The germline gives CDR1 DFQATT, CDR2 SNEGSKA (reference sequence). CDR3 nucleotides: TGCAGTGCTAAAGGGGGCGCAATCAACGAGCAGTACTTC. This translates into CSAKGGAINEQYF.

This clonotype was seen more than once but under ten times. The V call is TRBV9, the J call TRBJ2-5; maybe TRBD1 (6 bases). The closer fit of TRBJ2-7 to the DNA end suggests the J call may be wrong. The CDR3 loop spans 15 amino acids. Germline CDR1 and CDR2: SGDLS and YYNGEE. The CDR3 sequence: CASSVGQDPNYEQYF. CDR3 DNA: TGTGCCAGCAGCGTAGGACAGGACCCTAACTACGAGCAGTACTTC.

A few counts support this clonotype. CDR3 in DNA: TGTGCCAGCAGTTTAAACAGCCGTCAGCCCCAGCATTTT. Its protein is CASSLNSRQPQHF. The rearrangement links TRBV12-3 or TRBV12-4 to TRBJ1-5, with D hard to call. V lost 2 bases and J lost 6, with 8 bases in between. The CDR3 has 13 amino acids.

The V gene is TRBV12-3 or TRBV12-4, the J gene TRBJ2-7, with 9 bases matching TRBD2. CDR3 length: 15 residues. J was trimmed by 0 bases and V by 3 bases; bases with no gene match: 3. The CDR3 sequence: CASSLERGASYEQYF. CDR3 nucleotide sequence: TGTGCCAGCAGTTTGGAGCGGGGGGCCTCCTACGAGCAGTACTTC.

This chain joins TRBV20-1 and TRBJ1-1, with TRBD1 matching over 11 bases. This CDR3 has 13 amino acids. The germline V gene has CDR1 DFQATT and CDR2 SNEGSKA (reference sequence). The CDR3 here is CSTPGQGGTEAFF. In DNA form, the CDR3 reads TGCAGCACCCCGGGACAGGGGGGCACTGAAGCTTTCTTT.

V and J are TRBV12-3 or TRBV12-4 and TRBJ1-5; perhaps TRBD1 as D (5 bases). The CDR3 is 13 residues long. V lost 6 bases and J 5 bases, leaving 11 bases between the germline ends. CDR3 region: CASRWGEDQPQHF. CDR3 coding DNA: TGTGCCAGCAGATGGGGGGAAGATCAGCCCCAGCATTTT.

J is TRBJ2-7 and V is TRBV6-2 or TRBV6-3; 7 nucleotides line up with TRBD2. With V trimmed by 7 bases and J by 0 bases, 9 bases remained unmatched. Germline CDR1 is MNHEY and CDR2 is SVGEGT. This CDR3 is built from 15 residues. The CDR3 reads CASTFSGSSSYEQYV. The CDR3, as DNA: TGTGCCAGCACCTTTAGCGGGTCCAGCTCCTACGAGCAGTACGTC.

This clonotype was observed a few times. This chain uses TRBV5-1 with TRBJ2-5; a weak D match, TRBD1 (7 bases). Between the trimmed V and J ends, which lost 4 bases and 5 bases, there was a span of 12 bases. The CDR3 runs 13 residues. In germline, CDR1 is SGHRS, CDR2 YFSETQ. CDR3 sequence reads: CASSQPGGETQYF. The CDR3 nucleotides are TGCGCCAGCAGCCAGCCAGGGGGGGAGACCCAGTACTTC.